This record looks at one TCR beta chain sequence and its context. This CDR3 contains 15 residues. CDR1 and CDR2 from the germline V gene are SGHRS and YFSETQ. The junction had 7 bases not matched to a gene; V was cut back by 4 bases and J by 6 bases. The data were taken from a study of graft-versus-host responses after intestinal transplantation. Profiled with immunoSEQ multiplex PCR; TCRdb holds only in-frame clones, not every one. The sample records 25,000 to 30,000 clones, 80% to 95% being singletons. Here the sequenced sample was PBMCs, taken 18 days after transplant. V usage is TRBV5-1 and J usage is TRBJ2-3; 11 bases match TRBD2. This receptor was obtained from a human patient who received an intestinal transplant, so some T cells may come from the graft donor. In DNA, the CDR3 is TGCGCCAGCAGCCCGCTAGCGGGGGGCAGGGATACGCAGTATTTT. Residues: CASSPLAGGRDTQYF.